Below are 14 T cell receptor beta chains sequenced from a single sample in a study of blood T cell repertoires in COVID-19. TCRdb keeps only in-frame clones here, not all; method: immunoSEQ multiplex PCR. This table has about 360,000 clones, 70% to 90% appearing once. Material: PBMCs or T cells enriched from blood (not recorded which). These receptors were obtained from a woman aged 40-49 years with acute COVID-19.

The chain uses TRBV6-5 and TRBJ1-6; D unclear. With 4 bases removed from V and 9 bases from J, the gap between germline ends came to 13 bases. CDR3 length equals 14 residues. Germline assignment: CDR1 MNHEY and CDR2 SVGAGI. CDR3 sequence (DNA): TGTGCCAGCAGTTCCAGAGAAGCGGCTTCACCCCTCCACTTT. Its protein is CASSSREAASPLHF.

CDR3 in amino acids: CASSEGGVVTEAFF. CDR3 nucleotide sequence: TGTGCCAGCAGTGAAGGGGGAGTGGTCACTGAAGCTTTCTTT. The chain employs TRBV6-1 and TRBJ1-1; D is undetermined. Germline V gene lookup returns CDR1 MNHNS and CDR2 SASEGT. The V end lost 1 base, the J end lost 4 bases, and 10 bases lay between the germline ends. The CDR3 sequence is 14 residues long.

The J gene is TRBJ2-1, the V gene TRBV7-9; 7 bases fit TRBD1. This CDR3 has 14 amino acids. J was trimmed by 5 bases and V by 5 bases; bases with no gene match: 6. Germline loops: CDR1 SEHNR, CDR2 FQNEAQ (reference sequence). The DNA of the CDR3 is TGTGCCAGCAGCGGGGCAGGGGGAAACAATGAGCAGTTCTTC. Translation: CASSGAGGNNEQFF.

The CDR3 is CASKTPGRDGNQPQHF. In DNA form, the CDR3 reads TGTGCCAGCAAAACCCCGGGGAGGGATGGCAATCAGCCCCAGCATTTT. The V and J genes are TRBV6-6 and TRBJ1-5; D not certain. Trimming took off 7 bases at V and 2 bases at J, with 18 bases between the two ends. The germline gives CDR1 MNHNY, CDR2 SVGAGI (reference sequence). The CDR3 is 16 amino acids.

The rearrangement links TRBV24-1 to TRBJ2-1; tentative D call: TRBD1 (6 bases). The germline gives CDR1 KGHDR, CDR2 SFDVKD. V was pared by 4 bases and J by 0 bases, with 12 bases between. The CDR3 runs to 16 residues. The CDR3 nucleotides read TGTGCCACCAGTGACCGACAGGACCCCTCCTACAATGAGCAGTTCTTC. It specifies CATSDRQDPSYNEQFF.

The chain joins TRBV19 to TRBJ1-1; a possible D gene is TRBD1 (5 bases). Germline lookup yields CDR1 LNHDA and CDR2 SQIVND (reference sequence). This CDR3 has 14 amino acids. Trimming removed 3 bases from V and 3 bases from J, with 11 bases in between. CDR3 protein: CASSIRWGDTEAFF. CDR3 DNA: TGTGCCAGTAGTATCAGATGGGGGGACACTGAAGCTTTCTTT. Looking up the rest from reference TRBV19 and TRBJ1-1 gives the full variable domain: DGGITQSPKYLFRKEGQNVTLSCEQNLNHDAMYWYRQDPGQGLRLIYYSQIVNDFQKGDIAEGYSVSREKKESFPLTVTSAQKNPTAFYLCASSIRWGDTEAFFGQGTRLTVV.

This rearrangement joins TRBV7-9 to TRBJ2-7; D remains ambiguous. The CDR3 has 15 amino acids. The germline V gene encodes CDR1 SEHNR and CDR2 FQNEAQ (reference sequence). V was trimmed by 5 bases and J by 2 bases, leaving 16 bases between them. CDR3 protein: CASSLPGGRTYEQYF. The CDR3 bases are TGTGCCAGCAGCCTGCCTGGTGGCAGAACCTACGAGCAGTACTTC.

V and J are TRBV29-1 and TRBJ1-3; TRBD1 might be the D (5 bases). Trimming removed 4 bases from V and 3 bases from J, with 10 bases in between. The CDR3 covers 13 residues. CDR1 is SQVTM, CDR2 ANQGSEA, per germline. The CDR3 nucleotides read TGCAGCGTTGTTGGAGGGGTTGGAAACACCATATATTTT. Its protein is CSVVGGVGNTIYF.

This clone was seen only a few times. This chain connects TRBV24-1 to TRBJ2-1; the D gene is possibly TRBD1 (5 bases). Looked up from germline, CDR1 is KGHDR and CDR2 is SFDVKD. This CDR3 region has 16 residues. V was pared by 3 bases and J by 2 bases, with 13 bases between. CDR3 nucleotide sequence: TGTGCCACCAGTGATGCCGACAGTGGGGCCTACAATGAGCAGTTCTTC. It is translated as CATSDADSGAYNEQFF.

The rearrangement joins TRBV11-2 to TRBJ1-1, with 7 bases lining up with TRBD1. The germline CDR1 and CDR2 sequences are SGHAT and FQNNGV. The length of the CDR3 is 15 residues. The J segment lost 3 bases and the V segment lost 1 base, leaving 5 bases of the junction unmatched. The CDR3 region has the DNA TGTGCCAGCAGCTTAGGACACCAGGGGGACACTGAAGCTTTCTTT. It translates to CASSLGHQGDTEAFF.

This clone was recorded a few times. CDR3 region: CSALDRGAGEKLFF. Written as DNA, the CDR3 is TGCAGCGCCCTCGACAGGGGCGCAGGGGAAAAACTGTTTTTT. The chain couples TRBV29-1 to TRBJ1-4; 8 bases are a match to TRBD1. The CDR3 is 14 amino acids. Unmatched junction bases numbered 12, after V lost 7 bases and J lost 8 bases. CDR1 and CDR2 from the germline V gene are SQVTM and ANQGSEA.

This clone was seen only once. The chain uses TRBV6-5 and TRBJ1-1; 9 nucleotides agree with TRBD1. J was trimmed by 6 bases and V by 6 bases; bases with no gene match: 2. The germline CDR1 and CDR2 sequences are MNHEY and SVGAGI. The CDR3 loop spans 12 amino acids. The CDR3 spells CASSHRGPEAFF. In DNA, the CDR3 is TGTGCCAGCAGCCACAGGGGGCCTGAAGCTTTCTTT.

The gene calls are TRBV7-6 and TRBJ1-4; 7 positions agree with TRBD1. J gave up 8 bases and V 1 base, and 4 bases lay outside the gene matches. Germline loops: CDR1 SGHVS, CDR2 FNYEAQ. CDR3 length: 14 amino acids. In DNA, the CDR3 is TGTGCCAGCAGCTTAGAGACAGGGATCGAAAAACTGTTTTTT. This sequence encodes CASSLETGIEKLFF.

The chain is built from TRBV27 and TRBJ1-2, with TRBD1 identical over 7 bases. Germline V gene lookup returns CDR1 MNHEY and CDR2 SMNVEV (reference sequence). This CDR3 comprises 14 residues. V shed 4 bases and J 6 bases; nucleotides not matched to a gene: 8. The CDR3 DNA follows: TGTGCCAGCAGTTCCCCAGGGACAGAGAATGGCTACACCTTC. Protein product: CASSSPGTENGYTF.